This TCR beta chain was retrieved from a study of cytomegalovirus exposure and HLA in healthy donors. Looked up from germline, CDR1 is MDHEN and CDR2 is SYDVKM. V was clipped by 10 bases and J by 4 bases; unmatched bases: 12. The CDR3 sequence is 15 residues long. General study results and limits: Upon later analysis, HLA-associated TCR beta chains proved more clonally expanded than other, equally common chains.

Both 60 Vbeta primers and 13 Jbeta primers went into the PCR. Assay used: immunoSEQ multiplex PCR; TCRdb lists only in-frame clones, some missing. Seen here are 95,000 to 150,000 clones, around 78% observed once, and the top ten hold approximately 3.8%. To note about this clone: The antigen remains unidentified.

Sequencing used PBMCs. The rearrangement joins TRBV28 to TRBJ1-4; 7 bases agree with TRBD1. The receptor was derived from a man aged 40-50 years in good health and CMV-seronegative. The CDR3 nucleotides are TGTGCCACCAAAGAAAGGGGGCGGGGTAATGAAAAACTGTTTTTT. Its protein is CATKERGRGNEKLFF.